The 13 T cell receptor beta chains presented below share a single source sample, sequenced in a study of breast tumors, draining lymph nodes, adjacent tissues. Axillary draining lymph nodes of breast cancer patients supplied the node samples. Each CDR3 protein gets one entry after TCRdb re-called the multiplex PCR reads with MiXCR. The table has around 110,000 distinct CDR3 sequences, 30% seen once. Sequences were obtained from axillary lymph node tissue. Every receptor here comes from a female donor with breast cancer. Some clones in this sample may be carry-over from other donors' samples.

This clonotype was counted ten times or more. The gene calls are TRBV2 and TRBJ2-2, with D tentatively TRBD1 (5 bases). This CDR3 is built from 16 residues. Germline CDR1 SNHLY, CDR2 FYNNEI. The V end lost 5 bases, the J end lost 7 bases, and 20 bases lay between the germline ends. CDR3 in amino acids: CASSPFRRQHGGELFF. The CDR3 region has the DNA TGTGCCAGCAGTCCATTTAGAAGACAGCACGGCGGGGAGCTGTTTTTT.

This clonotype was detected many times. A much larger clone differs from this one at a single base, so this may be a read error. The genes are TRBV2 and TRBJ1-2; TRBD1 agrees at 8 bases. This CDR3 is 13 amino acids long. The junction had 10 bases not matched to a gene; V was cut back by 4 bases and J by 12 bases. Germline V gene sequence: CDR1 SNHLY, CDR2 FYNNEI. The CDR3 spells CASSAETGESHTF. DNA of the CDR3: TGTGCCAGCAGTGCGGAGACAGGGGAGAGCCACACCTTC. The entire variable domain, with the rest obtained from reference TRBV2 and TRBJ1-2, is as follows: EPEVTQTPSHQVTQMGQEVILRCVPISNHLYFYWYRQILGQKVEFLVSFYNNEISEKSEIFDDQFSVERPDGSNFTLKIRSTKLEDSAMYFCASSAETGESHTFGSGTRLTVV.

This clonotype was detected many times. The chain recombines TRBV19 with TRBJ1-5; perhaps TRBD1 as D (5 bases). V was pared by 4 bases and J by 2 bases, with 9 bases between. Germline assignment: CDR1 LNHDA and CDR2 SQIVND (reference sequence). The CDR3 covers 14 residues. The CDR3 loop reads CASSTRVGNQPQHF. CDR3 DNA sequence: TGTGCCAGTAGTACCAGGGTAGGCAATCAGCCCCAGCATTTT.

This clonotype appeared a single time. At one of its ends the junction is not consistent with the germline gene, which may arise from a read error. This chain joins TRBV7-3 and TRBJ2-1; D perhaps matches TRBD2 (6 bases). CDR1 is SGHTA and CDR2 is FQGTGA in the germline V gene. The CDR3 has 13 amino acids. CDR3 sequence (DNA): TGTACCAGCAGCTTAGGAGGGTGGGATGGGCAGTTCTTC. It yields the protein CTSSLGGWDGQFF.

This clonotype has at least ten counts. The chain couples TRBV29-1 to TRBJ1-5; a possible D gene is TRBD1 (5 bases). The CDR3 has 13 residues. Per germline, CDR1 SQVTM and CDR2 ANQGSEA. With 4 bases removed from V and 5 bases from J, the gap between germline ends came to 12 bases. CDR3 sequence reads: CSVGGDGYQPQHF. CDR3 DNA: TGCAGCGTTGGAGGGGACGGCTATCAGCCCCAGCATTTT.

This clonotype was seen at least ten times. The chain uses TRBV7-3 and TRBJ2-5; TRBD2 matches 13 bases. The CDR3 is 15 residues long. V shed 5 bases, J shed 5 bases, and the junction held 5 bases outside the gene matches. Germline V gene lookup returns CDR1 SGHTA and CDR2 FQGTGA. The CDR3 is CASSQLAGGPETQYF. In DNA form, the CDR3 reads TGTGCCAGCAGCCAACTAGCGGGGGGGCCGGAGACCCAGTACTTC. Supplemented by reference TRBV7-3 and TRBJ2-5, the full variable domain reads GAGVSQTPSNKVTEKGKYVELRCDPISGHTALYWYRQSLGQGPEFLIYFQGTGAADDSGLPNDRFFAVRPEGSVSTLKIQRTERGDSAVYLCASSQLAGGPETQYFGPGTRLLVL.

Of note for this clonotype: This CDR3 fails to terminate in the conserved phenylalanine or tryptophan, so it likely reflects a read error. It is unclear where the CDR3 begins or ends on the DNA, so no DNA is shown, and the CDR3 is as TCRdb lists it. The J gene is TRBJ2-5, the V gene TRBV20-1; the table calls TRBD2, which could not be checked here. Germline V gives CDR1 DFQATT, CDR2 SNEGSKA (reference sequence). The CDR3 numbers 8 amino acids, ends counted. CDR3 protein: CSAWGLAG.

Note on this clonotype: One junction end disagrees with the germline gene, perhaps due to a read error. The rearrangement links TRBV12-3 or TRBV12-4 to TRBJ1-2, with 7 bases matching TRBD1. The CDR3 is made up of 14 amino acids. The CDR3 sequence is CACSPGRQGYGYTF. The CDR3 nucleotides read TGTGCCTGCAGTCCGGGCCGACAGGGCTATGGCTACACCTTC.

This clonotype was observed at least ten times. The chain links TRBV6-6 to TRBJ1-3, with D unclear. V was trimmed by 0 bases and J by 1 base, leaving 10 bases between them. Germline CDR1 reads MNHNY; CDR2 reads SVGAGI (reference sequence). The length of the CDR3 is 16 residues. The DNA of the CDR3 is TGTGCCAGCAGTTACTCGACGTCGGATTCTGGAAACACCATATATTTT. Its protein is CASSYSTSDSGNTIYF.

At least ten counts were recorded for this clonotype. The chain carries TRBV6-6 and TRBJ1-5; D gene unclear. The germline V gene encodes CDR1 MNHNY and CDR2 SVGAGI (reference sequence). The CDR3 is 10 residues long. Trimming left V 7 bases short and J 6 bases short, with 4 bases between. The CDR3 spells CASNSQPQHF. The CDR3 DNA is TGTGCCAGCAACAGTCAGCCCCAGCATTTT.

V usage is TRBV15 and J usage is TRBJ2-3; the match to TRBD2 covers 7 bases. The CDR3 runs to 16 residues. Looked up from germline, CDR1 is LNHNV and CDR2 is YYDKDF (reference sequence). V shed 3 bases, J shed 11 bases, and the junction held 17 bases outside the gene matches. This CDR3 reads CATSRWGGSSYNEQYF. CDR3 DNA sequence: TGTGCCACCAGCAGGTGGGGGGGGAGCTCCTACAATGAGCAGTATTTT.

This clonotype was counted many times. CDR3 residues: CASSLPGVAGEQYF. In DNA, the CDR3 is TGTGCCAGCAGCTTACCGGGGGTAGCGGGCGAGCAGTACTTC. The chain employs TRBV7-9 and TRBJ2-7, with TRBD2 matching over 7 bases. The J segment lost 6 bases and the V segment lost 2 bases, leaving 7 bases of the junction unmatched. The germline V gene has CDR1 SEHNR and CDR2 FQNEAQ (reference sequence). This CDR3 is 14 amino acids long.

This clonotype was recorded many times. The chain joins TRBV5-4 to TRBJ2-1; TRBD2 matches at 7 bases. Trimming cost V 4 bases and J 8 bases; bases outside gene matches: 12. The CDR3 contains 15 residues. Germline values: CDR1 SGHNT, CDR2 YYREEE (reference sequence). The CDR3 sequence: CASSPEQAGNDEQFF. The CDR3 DNA follows: TGTGCCAGCAGCCCCGAGCAAGCGGGAAACGATGAGCAGTTCTTC.